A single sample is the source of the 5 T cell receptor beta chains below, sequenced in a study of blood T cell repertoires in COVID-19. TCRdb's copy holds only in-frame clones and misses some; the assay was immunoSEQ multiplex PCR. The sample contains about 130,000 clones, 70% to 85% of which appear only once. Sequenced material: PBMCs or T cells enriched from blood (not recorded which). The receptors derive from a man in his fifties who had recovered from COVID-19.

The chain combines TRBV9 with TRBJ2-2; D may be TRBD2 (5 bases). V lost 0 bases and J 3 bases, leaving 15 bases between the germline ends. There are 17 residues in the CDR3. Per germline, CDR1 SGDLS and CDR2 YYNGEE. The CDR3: CASSVVGAGWDTGELFF. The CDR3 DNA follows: TGTGCCAGCAGCGTAGTGGGCGCGGGCTGGGACACCGGGGAGCTGTTTTTT.

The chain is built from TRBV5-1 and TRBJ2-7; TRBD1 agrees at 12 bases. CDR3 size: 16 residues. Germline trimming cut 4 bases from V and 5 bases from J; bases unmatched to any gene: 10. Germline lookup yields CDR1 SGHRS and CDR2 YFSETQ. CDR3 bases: TGCGCCAGCAGCGCCGGGACAGGGGGCGCCTTAAACGAGCAGTACTTC. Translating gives CASSAGTGGALNEQYF.

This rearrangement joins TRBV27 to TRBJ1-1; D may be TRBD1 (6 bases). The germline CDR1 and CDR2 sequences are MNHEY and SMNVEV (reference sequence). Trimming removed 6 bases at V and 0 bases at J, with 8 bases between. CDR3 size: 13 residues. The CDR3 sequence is CASRDSLNTEAFF. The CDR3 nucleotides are TGTGCCAGCAGGGACAGCTTGAACACTGAAGCTTTCTTT.

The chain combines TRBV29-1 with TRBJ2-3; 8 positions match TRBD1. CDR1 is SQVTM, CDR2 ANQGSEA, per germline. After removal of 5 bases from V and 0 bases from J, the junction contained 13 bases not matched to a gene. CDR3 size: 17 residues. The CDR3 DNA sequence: TGCAGCGTTCTACCGGGACAGGCGATCCTAAGCACAGATACGCAGTATTTT. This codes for CSVLPGQAILSTDTQYF.

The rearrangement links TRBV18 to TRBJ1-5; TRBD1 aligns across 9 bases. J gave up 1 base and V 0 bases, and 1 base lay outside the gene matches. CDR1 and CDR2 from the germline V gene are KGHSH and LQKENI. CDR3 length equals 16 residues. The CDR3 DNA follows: TGTGCCAGCTCACCACCCGGGACAGGGAGCAATCAGCCCCAGCATTTT. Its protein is CASSPPGTGSNQPQHF.